The clone carrying this T cell receptor beta chain is judged medium-sized. Its antigen is currently unknown. All gene names here are mouse names. The read ends 1 residue before the CDR3 terminus; that terminus is restored from the germline J gene. This sample was included in a study of tissue T cells after allogeneic stem cell transplantation. Germline lookup yields CDR1 KGHPV and CDR2 FQNQEV (reference sequence). This CDR3 region has 14 residues. The V gene end was trimmed by 6 bases and the J gene end by 2 bases; junction bases not matched to a gene: 2. Broader study findings: Shared clones across patients were few; motif clustering revealed tissue-specific shared signatures.

Noted time point: mouse harvest day 14 after allogeneic transplant. Each mouse received 10^7 T-cell-depleted marrow cells plus 10^6 splenic CD5+ T cells by tail vein. This mouse GVHD model was MHC-mismatched B6 to BALB/c, profiled day 7 or 14. Survey-depth TCRbeta CDR3 sequencing reported V/J genes and productive frequencies. Profiled with immunoSEQ multiplex PCR; TCRdb holds only in-frame clones, not every one. The sample has about 7,700 clones; roughly 38% are singletons. The TCR comes from a female BALB/c mouse given C57BL/6 T cells with graft-versus-host disease after an allogeneic hematopoietic cell transplant. Sequencing was performed on skin. The V call is TRBV26, the J call TRBJ2-7; 12 bases are a match to TRBD2. The CDR3 loop reads CASRRDWGAYEQYF. Partial CDR3 DNA: TGTGCCAGCAGACGGGACTGGGGGGCCTATGAACAGTAC. The full variable domain, with the rest looked up from reference TRBV26 and TRBJ2-7, is NSKVIQTPRYLVKGQGQKAKMRCIPEKGHPVVFWYQQNKNNEFKFLINFQNQEVLQQIDMTEKRFSAECPSNSPCSLEIQSSEAGDSALYLCASRRDWGAYEQYFGPGTRLTVL.